A single TCR beta chain is shown here with its context. Its target is not known. Sequencing was performed with immunoSEQ multiplex PCR; in TCRdb, only in-frame clones are kept and a portion is missing. This sample has 4,000 to 5,500 clones, with 55% to 75% found just once. This sample is part of a study of CD8 T cell repertoires and HIV-1 epitope variants. Across the study: Each of Twenty-five Gag and Nef epitope peptides stimulated a separate culture.

Germline-derived CDR1 and CDR2 are SGHNT and YYREEE (reference sequence). The CDR3 runs to 15 residues. V shed 5 bases and J shed 0 bases, with 11 bases lying between them. This chain joins TRBV5-4 and TRBJ2-2, with unresolved D. The receptor's source is a male donor with HIV. The specimen sequenced was cultured CD8+ T cells derived from PBMCs. CDR3 amino acids: CASSSGSTNTGELFF. In DNA, the CDR3 is TGTGCCAGCAGTTCCGGGTCAACGAACACCGGGGAGCTGTTTTTT.